One TCR beta chain is described in this entry. This clonotype appeared many times. Its recognized antigen is unknown. No clone much larger than this one lies a single base away; base qualities are absent. This specimen comes from a study of T cells in Graves' hyperthyroidism and ophthalmopathy (dated by TCRdb to between 2018 and 2021). Turning to the overall study: Peripheral blood was collected at initial diagnosis, before any treatment. A discovery cohort of roughly 96 patients, 43 with Graves' ophthalmopathy and under 60 with stable Graves' hyperthyroidism, was used to find distinguishing TCR V-J signatures. Whether ophthalmopathy could be predicted prospectively was tested in an independent validation cohort made up of 18 hyperthyroidism patients plus 17 patients who later progressed to ophthalmopathy. The approximately 98 discovery patients were randomly divided into training and test sets at a 7:3 ratio. Thyroid tissue and blood T-cell repertoires from six Graves' hyperthyroidism patients were also compared in the study. After blood sampling, hyperthyroidism patients were treated with methimazole at a starting dose of 30 mg daily, and ophthalmopathy patients were treated with high-dose intravenous methylprednisolone. The paper reports TCR Vbeta CDR3 sequencing of 140 or so peripheral blood samples: around 41 ophthalmopathy, under 85 hyperthyroidism and around 17 progressor patients.

Hyperthyroidism patients were newly diagnosed, had a disease duration of under 2 months, and were aged 18 to 65 years. Patients with uncontrolled infections, other autoimmune diseases, pregnancy or lactation were excluded. Diagnoses were based on clinical symptoms, serum thyroxine and TRAb, thyroid ultrasound and orbital computed tomography. Blood from progressor patients was collected at the time of first diagnosis with hyperthyroidism, before any ophthalmopathy symptoms had appeared. PBMCs were isolated from about 10 ml of fresh peripheral blood by Ficoll-Paque density gradient centrifugation. Progressor patients were first diagnosed with Graves' hyperthyroidism and then developed ophthalmopathy during follow-up. Total RNA was extracted with Trizol reagent, and quality was checked on an Agilent 2100 Bioanalyzer. Amplification of TCR beta CDR3 regions was carried out from RNA transcripts. A first-round RT-PCR of the TCR CDR3 used the HTBI primer set with the Qiagen OneStep RT-PCR kit. Libraries were constructed in a second round of multiplex PCR, after which size selection and purification were performed. Paired-end sequencing of the libraries was performed with 100 bp reads on an Illumina HiSeq2000. Per the source publication's procedure: SOAPnuke was used to process the raw data, with reads discarded if the reads contained adapters or uncalled bases, had a mean Phred below 15, or lacked an exact constant-primer or identifier match. High-quality paired reads were merged using COPE v1.2.5, and each unique nucleotide sequence was defined as a clonotype. MiTCR v1.1 was used to align the clonotypes against IMGT TRBV, TRBD and TRBJ reference segments. Only V-J combinations with frequency above 0.0001, covering 99% to 99.2% of repertoires, were analysed. The TCS score was defined as F50 (clonal expansion) divided by E x V (chaos), with BLOSUM62-based TCRdist calculated between CDR3 peptides within each V-J. Welch's t-statistics and random forest reduced just over 500 V-J features to fewer than 15, which were used in a naive Bayes classifier (R e1071). TCRdb cleaned the public reads at Q25 with fastp, built clones with MiXCR and kept in-frame beta chains. CDR3 protein duplicates are merged, each entry listing the most common genes and DNA. For this entry, the V and J calls and clone size follow TCRdb and not the study's own pipeline. The sample profile shows about 280,000 distinct CDR3 sequences; less than 30% of them were found once. The top ten clones comprise approximately 30% of the sample.

Deletion took 1 base off V and 8 bases off J, with a span of 11 bases between the germline ends. The CDR3 spans 13 residues, from the cysteine through the phenylalanine. Only the CDR3 region is kept as DNA, spanning 39 bases read in frame from base 1. CDR1 MNHEY and CDR2 SMNVEV were looked up in the germline V gene (reference sequence). The research as a whole found: Blood samples also contained most of the expanded thyroid clonotypes (frequency above 0.001), which suggests that blood repertoires may reflect thyroid immune responses. No statistical method was used to fix the sample size in advance, and group allocation was not hidden from the investigators. Ophthalmopathy was separated from stable hyperthyroidism by a 13 V-J signature model, with around 90% sensitivity and about 81% specificity obtained in cross-validation and 80%/75% obtained in testing. In validation, the model predicted progression to ophthalmopathy with approximately 69% sensitivity and 72% to 85% specificity, a median of about 6.7 months before onset.

Sequencing was performed on blood. This TCR derives from a middle-aged man with Graves' hyperthyroidism that later progressed to Graves' ophthalmopathy. The V gene is TRBV27 and the J gene is TRBJ1-2; possibly the D gene is TRBD1, per 5 matching bases. The nucleotides read TGTGCCAGCAGTTTATATGACGGGGACGGCTACACCTTC. It translates to CASSLYDGDGYTF.